Listed below are T cell receptor beta chains from one sample, sequenced in a study of blood T cell repertoires in COVID-19. The repertoire was sequenced with immunoSEQ multiplex PCR; TCRdb's copy has only in-frame clones and lacks some. The sample lists 180,000 or so clones; roughly 80% were seen once. The sequencing sample was made of peripheral blood. The receptors were sampled from a woman in her forties with COVID-19, enrolled during active disease. CDR3s include the opening cysteine and the closing phenylalanine or tryptophan. The D gene is left open where the match is weak. The size field is filled for only some rows; it gives once, few, many or a size class.

clone size: -
D gene: -
J gene: TRBJ2-2
V gene: TRBV2
CDR3 protein: CASTRAGSAGELFF
CDR3 DNA: TGTGCCAGCACCCGCGCAGGATCGGCCGGGGAGCTGTTTTTT

clone size: -
D gene: -
J gene: TRBJ2-3
V gene: TRBV28
CDR3 protein: CASSSLARNTDTQYF
CDR3 DNA: TGTGCCAGCAGTTCTCTAGCGAGAAACACAGATACGCAGTATTTT

clone size: -
D gene: TRBD2
J gene: TRBJ2-5
V gene: TRBV7-2
CDR3 protein: CASSLSGGRVETQYF
CDR3 DNA: TGTGCCAGCAGCTTAAGTGGCGGGAGGGTAGAGACCCAGTACTTC

clone size: -
D gene: -
J gene: TRBJ1-5
V gene: TRBV20-1
CDR3 protein: CSASPKVGGPQHF
CDR3 DNA: TGCAGTGCTAGTCCTAAGGTGGGGGGGCCCCAGCATTTT

clone size: -
D gene: -
J gene: TRBJ1-4
V gene: TRBV11-1
CDR3 protein: CASSETQVQGKLFF
CDR3 DNA: TGTGCCAGCAGCGAAACACAAGTCCAGGGAAAACTGTTTTTT

clone size: -
D gene: -
J gene: TRBJ2-5
V gene: TRBV4-1
CDR3 protein: CASSPNRQIQETQYF
CDR3 DNA: TGCGCCAGCAGCCCAAACCGACAGATACAAGAGACCCAGTACTTC

clone size: -
D gene: -
J gene: TRBJ2-4
V gene: TRBV10-1
CDR3 protein: CASSESRLSGSIQYF
CDR3 DNA: TGCGCCAGCAGTGAGTCGAGGCTCTCCGGTAGCATTCAGTACTTC

clone size: -
D gene: -
J gene: TRBJ2-7
V gene: TRBV7-3
CDR3 protein: CASSRDFNYEQYF
CDR3 DNA: TGTGCCAGCAGCCGGGACTTTAACTACGAGCAGTACTTC

clone size: -
D gene: -
J gene: TRBJ2-7
V gene: TRBV24-1
CDR3 protein: CATEGRTYEQYF
CDR3 DNA: TGTGCCACCGAGGGCAGGACCTACGAGCAGTACTTC

clone size: few
D gene: TRBD1
J gene: TRBJ1-2
V gene: TRBV6-5
CDR3 protein: CASSPLGQGGGYTF
CDR3 DNA: TGTGCCAGCAGTCCCCTCGGACAGGGAGGTGGCTACACCTTC

clone size: -
D gene: TRBD2
J gene: TRBJ2-3
V gene: TRBV7-6
CDR3 protein: CASSLGFAGGPTDTQYF
CDR3 DNA: TGTGCCAGCAGCTTAGGTTTTGCGGGGGGGCCAACAGATACGCAGTATTTT

clone size: -
D gene: TRBD2
J gene: TRBJ2-6
V gene: TRBV3-1/TRBV3-2
CDR3 protein: CASSLRGFSGANVLTF
CDR3 DNA: TGTGCCAGCAGCCTGCGGGGGTTTTCTGGGGCCAACGTCCTGACTTTC

clone size: -
D gene: TRBD2
J gene: TRBJ2-2
V gene: TRBV10-2
CDR3 protein: CASSREAGGRTGELFF
CDR3 DNA: TGCGCCAGCAGCCGCGAGGCGGGAGGGCGCACCGGGGAGCTGTTTTTT

clone size: -
D gene: -
J gene: TRBJ2-5
V gene: TRBV29-1
CDR3 protein: CSVGRGKETQYF
CDR3 DNA: TGCAGCGTTGGGAGGGGAAAAGAGACCCAGTACTTC

clone size: -
D gene: -
J gene: TRBJ1-1
V gene: TRBV18
CDR3 protein: CASSPKQNTEAFF
CDR3 DNA: TGTGCCAGCTCACCAAAACAGAACACTGAAGCTTTCTTT

clone size: -
D gene: TRBD1
J gene: TRBJ1-1
V gene: TRBV29-1
CDR3 protein: CSGRQGMNTEAFF
CDR3 DNA: TGCAGCGGGCGACAGGGGATGAACACTGAAGCTTTCTTT

clone size: once
D gene: -
J gene: TRBJ2-2
V gene: TRBV9
CDR3 protein: CATSWGPANTGELFF
CDR3 DNA: TGTGCCACCAGTTGGGGCCCCGCGAACACCGGGGAGCTGTTTTTT

clone size: once
D gene: -
J gene: TRBJ1-3
V gene: TRBV7-8
CDR3 protein: CASSLALQAGNTIYF
CDR3 DNA: TGTGCCAGCAGCTTAGCGTTACAGGCTGGAAACACCATATATTTT

clone size: -
D gene: TRBD1
J gene: TRBJ1-2
V gene: TRBV27
CDR3 protein: CASSALGTGNYGYTF
CDR3 DNA: TGTGCCAGCAGTGCCCTCGGGACAGGGAACTATGGCTACACCTTC

clone size: -
D gene: TRBD2
J gene: TRBJ2-1
V gene: TRBV4-1
CDR3 protein: CASSRFRTSGALDNEQFF
CDR3 DNA: TGCGCCAGCAGCCGATTCAGGACTAGCGGGGCCCTAGACAATGAGCAGTTCTTC

clone size: -
D gene: -
J gene: TRBJ2-1
V gene: TRBV5-8
CDR3 protein: CASSRDLQNYNEQFF
CDR3 DNA: TGTGCCAGCAGCCGCGATCTCCAAAACTACAATGAGCAGTTCTTC

clone size: -
D gene: TRBD1
J gene: TRBJ2-6
V gene: TRBV18
CDR3 protein: CASSPGTGTGANVLTF
CDR3 DNA: TGTGCCAGCTCACCCGGGACAGGGACTGGGGCCAACGTCCTGACTTTC

clone size: -
D gene: TRBD1
J gene: TRBJ2-2
V gene: TRBV30
CDR3 protein: CAWRQTGVTGELFF
CDR3 DNA: TGTGCCTGGAGGCAAACAGGGGTTACCGGGGAGCTGTTTTTT

clone size: -
D gene: -
J gene: TRBJ1-2
V gene: TRBV6-5
CDR3 protein: CASSYGGQAYGYTF
CDR3 DNA: TGTGCCAGCAGTTACGGTGGGCAGGCCTATGGCTACACCTTC

clone size: -
D gene: -
J gene: TRBJ2-5
V gene: TRBV5-4
CDR3 protein: CASSLAQGTQGTQYF
CDR3 DNA: TGTGCCAGCAGCTTGGCGCAGGGGACGCAAGGGACCCAGTACTTC

clone size: few
D gene: TRBD1
J gene: TRBJ2-1
V gene: TRBV24-1
CDR3 protein: CATSDTGTGSYNEQFF
CDR3 DNA: TGTGCCACCAGTGATACCGGGACAGGGTCGTACAATGAGCAGTTCTTC

clone size: -
D gene: -
J gene: TRBJ1-2
V gene: TRBV18
CDR3 protein: CASSPKTGANYGYTF
CDR3 DNA: TGTGCCAGCTCACCGAAGACAGGTGCTAACTATGGCTACACCTTC

clone size: -
D gene: -
J gene: TRBJ1-1
V gene: TRBV19
CDR3 protein: CASSIPEGINTEAFF
CDR3 DNA: TGTGCCAGTAGTATCCCCGAGGGTATAAACACTGAAGCTTTCTTT

clone size: few
D gene: TRBD2
J gene: TRBJ2-1
V gene: TRBV5-1
CDR3 protein: CASSPVPGLGLNEQFF
CDR3 DNA: TGCGCCAGCAGCCCGGTTCCGGGACTAGGTCTTAATGAGCAGTTCTTC

clone size: -
D gene: TRBD1
J gene: TRBJ2-1
V gene: TRBV6-5
CDR3 protein: CASSYGTGSPYNEQFF
CDR3 DNA: TGTGCCAGCAGTTACGGGACAGGTAGCCCCTACAATGAGCAGTTCTTC

clone size: -
D gene: TRBD2
J gene: TRBJ2-3
V gene: TRBV20-1
CDR3 protein: CSASFYPASGSWTDTQYF
CDR3 DNA: TGCAGTGCTAGTTTTTATCCGGCGAGCGGGAGTTGGACAGATACGCAGTATTTT

clone size: few
D gene: -
J gene: TRBJ2-2
V gene: TRBV29-1
CDR3 protein: CSVVEEGGELFF
CDR3 DNA: TGCAGCGTTGTGGAGGAGGGCGGGGAGCTGTTTTTT

clone size: -
D gene: -
J gene: TRBJ2-1
V gene: TRBV3-1/TRBV3-2
CDR3 protein: CASSQEVQSYNEQFF
CDR3 DNA: TGTGCCAGCAGCCAAGAGGTCCAGTCCTACAATGAGCAGTTCTTC

clone size: -
D gene: -
J gene: TRBJ1-5
V gene: TRBV10-1
CDR3 protein: CASSPTGSNQPQHF
CDR3 DNA: TGCGCCAGCAGTCCTACCGGGAGCAATCAGCCCCAGCATTTT

clone size: -
D gene: -
J gene: TRBJ1-1
V gene: TRBV19
CDR3 protein: CASSSGRGEMNTEAFF
CDR3 DNA: TGTGCCAGTAGTTCCGGCAGGGGAGAAATGAACACTGAAGCTTTCTTT

clone size: -
D gene: -
J gene: TRBJ1-5
V gene: TRBV2
CDR3 protein: CASSARGGEFSSVGPQHF
CDR3 DNA: TGTGCCAGCAGTGCAAGAGGTGGTGAGTTTTCCTCCGTAGGGCCCCAGCATTTT

clone size: -
D gene: -
J gene: TRBJ1-5
V gene: TRBV2
CDR3 protein: CASSSVTQPQHF
CDR3 DNA: TGTGCCAGCAGTAGCGTCACGCAGCCCCAGCATTTT

clone size: -
D gene: -
J gene: TRBJ2-3
V gene: TRBV29-1
CDR3 protein: CSVESRQSTDTQYF
CDR3 DNA: TGCAGCGTTGAATCGAGGCAAAGCACAGATACGCAGTATTTT

clone size: -
D gene: -
J gene: TRBJ2-1
V gene: TRBV28
CDR3 protein: CASSLGTVNEQFF
CDR3 DNA: TGTGCCAGCAGTTTAGGGACTGTCAATGAGCAGTTCTTC

clone size: -
D gene: TRBD1
J gene: TRBJ1-6
V gene: TRBV7-8
CDR3 protein: CASSPQGVYNSPLHF
CDR3 DNA: TGTGCCAGCAGCCCCCAGGGGGTGTATAATTCACCCCTCCACTTT

clone size: -
D gene: -
J gene: TRBJ2-3
V gene: TRBV2
CDR3 protein: CASTVADSTDTQYF
CDR3 DNA: TGTGCCAGCACCGTCGCAGATAGCACAGATACGCAGTATTTT

clone size: -
D gene: -
J gene: TRBJ2-3
V gene: TRBV19
CDR3 protein: CASSIGRGLPDTQYF
CDR3 DNA: TGTGCCAGTAGTATAGGACGGGGATTGCCGGATACGCAGTATTTT

clone size: -
D gene: TRBD2
J gene: TRBJ2-2
V gene: TRBV9
CDR3 protein: CASSVGLAVNTGELFF
CDR3 DNA: TGTGCCAGCAGCGTAGGACTAGCGGTTAACACCGGGGAGCTGTTTTTT

clone size: -
D gene: TRBD1
J gene: TRBJ2-7
V gene: TRBV6-2/TRBV6-3
CDR3 protein: CASSYPTLTGYEQYF
CDR3 DNA: TGTGCCAGCAGTTACCCCACCCTGACAGGGTACGAGCAGTACTTC

clone size: -
D gene: -
J gene: TRBJ1-2
V gene: TRBV7-9
CDR3 protein: CANGQPNYGYTF
CDR3 DNA: TGTGCCAACGGACAGCCGAACTATGGCTACACCTTC